This record covers a single T cell receptor beta chain. The authors ran a second PCR of about 6 to 11 cycles using a sample-barcoded 5' primer and a J-beta primer mix. Researchers report that a template-switch adaptor with 12 random nucleotides tagged each cDNA molecule. TCRdb passed the 5' RACE reads through MiXCR, listing each CDR3 protein once. The profile shows approximately 1.5 million distinct CDR3 sequences, 34% of them singletons. V was pared by 0 bases and J by 4 bases, with 13 bases between. The CDR3 totals 15 residues. Germline CDR1 SGHVS, CDR2 FQNEAQ. This entry comes from a study of blood T cells in healthy people across ages.

The chain employs TRBV7-8 and TRBJ2-7; D is possibly TRBD1 (5 bases). This sequence was found in a woman aged 30 to 39 in good health. Sample: blood. The CDR3 protein is CASSLASGLGYEQYF. The CDR3 DNA follows: TGTGCCAGCAGCTTAGCATCAGGGTTGGGGTACGAGCAGTACTTC.